This paragraph reports one TCR beta chain. Antigen unknown. This entry comes from a study of cytomegalovirus exposure and HLA in healthy donors. General study points: In an earlier analysis, about 87% or about 30%: the productive usage of most TCR beta V segments. A reported reduction in N-insertions relative to the roughly 670-donor mean was seen in an Asian-associated ancestry cluster in a later analysis. The later analysis indicated that the majority of CMV-associated TCR beta chains appeared HLA-restricted.

The PCR used 60 Vbeta and 13 Jbeta primers. TCRdb keeps only in-frame clones here, not all; method: immunoSEQ multiplex PCR. This listing includes around 140,000 clones. The TCR comes from a male donor in good health and CMV-seronegative. Material for sequencing was PBMCs.

The DNA of the CDR3 is TGTGCCAGCAGCTTGTGGTCTAGCTCCTACAATGAGCAGTTCTTC. Translation gives CASSLWSSSYNEQFF. The gene calls are TRBV13 and TRBJ2-1; D is unresolved. The CDR3 has 15 residues. V was pared by 3 bases and J by 0 bases, with 9 bases between. From germline, CDR1 is PRHDT and CDR2 FYEKMQ (reference sequence).